A single sample is the source of the 18 T cell receptor beta chains below, sequenced in a study of shared T cell receptors in the human thymus. Produced via immunoSEQ multiplex PCR; TCRdb's table is partial and in-frame only. Among 600,000 or so clones listed, around 87% were seen once. A further study also used this sample, focusing on human thymus T cells.

The specimen was thymocytes. The receptor set was obtained from a boy under three years old with a congenital heart defect.

This chain joins TRBV5-5 and TRBJ1-1; 7 bases line up with TRBD1. Germline loops: CDR1 SGHKS, CDR2 YYEKEE (reference sequence). The CDR3 length is 16 residues. The junction had 12 bases not matched to a gene; V was cut back by 2 bases and J by 5 bases. CDR3 DNA sequence: TGTGCCAGCAGCTTACGGCCACAGGGGTCGACGACTGAAGCTTTCTTT. Amino acid sequence: CASSLRPQGSTTEAFF.

The chain uses TRBV5-1 and TRBJ2-2, with D possibly TRBD2 on 7 matching bases. This CDR3 region has 17 residues. V shed 0 bases and J shed 2 bases, with 14 bases lying between them. CDR1 is SGHRS and CDR2 is YFSETQ in the germline V gene. The CDR3: CASSLAFGGPNTGELFF. The CDR3 bases are TGCGCCAGCAGCTTGGCCTTCGGGGGGCCCAACACCGGGGAGCTGTTTTTT.

This chain uses TRBV11-2 with TRBJ2-1; the match to TRBD2 covers 11 bases. CDR1 and CDR2 from the germline V gene are SGHAT and FQNNGV. CDR3 length: 16 amino acids. V lost 7 bases to trimming and J lost 4 bases; unmatched junction nucleotides: 9. CDR3 sequence: CASTIRGTSGYNEQFF. The CDR3 DNA reads TGTGCCAGCACCATAAGGGGGACTAGCGGATACAATGAGCAGTTCTTC.

V usage is TRBV6-4 and J usage is TRBJ1-5; 7 bases line up with TRBD1. Trimming cost V 8 bases and J 3 bases; bases outside gene matches: 7. This CDR3 region has 14 residues. Germline V gene sequence: CDR1 MRHNA, CDR2 SNTAGT. The CDR3 DNA sequence: TGTGCCAGCCCGGACAGGCCCTTCAATCAGCCCCAGCATTTT. Its protein product is CASPDRPFNQPQHF.

The chain carries TRBV28 and TRBJ1-1, with D possibly matching TRBD1 (6 bases). Trimming cost V 5 bases and J 0 bases, with 13 bases left between them. The CDR3 is 15 residues long. The germline V gene encodes CDR1 MDHEN and CDR2 SYDVKM. CDR3 DNA sequence: TGTGCCAGCAGTCCCCACCAGGGGTTGAACACTGAAGCTTTCTTT. It codes for CASSPHQGLNTEAFF.

This clone was observed a single time. The genes are TRBV9 and TRBJ1-1; the D is unclear. The V and J ends lost 0 bases and 1 base respectively, with 10 bases between them. The CDR3 extends over 15 amino acids. The germline CDR1 and CDR2 sequences are SGDLS and YYNGEE. The CDR3 DNA reads as TGTGCCAGCAGCGTAGTCGCCGCGGGGAACACTGAAGCTTTCTTT. It translates to CASSVVAAGNTEAFF.

CDR3 sequence reads: CASRPTGSFEKLFF. The CDR3 DNA reads TGTGCCAGCAGGCCGACAGGTAGCTTTGAAAAACTGTTTTTT. The rearrangement links TRBV11-2 to TRBJ1-4; D possibly corresponds to TRBD1 (6 bases). V lost 6 bases and J lost 7, with 15 bases in between. The length of the CDR3 is 14 residues. Germline assignment: CDR1 SGHAT and CDR2 FQNNGV. Full variable domain (rest looked up from reference TRBV11-2 and TRBJ1-4): EAGVAQSPRYKIIEKRQSVAFWCNPISGHATLYWYQQILGQGPKLLIQFQNNGVVDDSQLPKDRFSAERLKGVDSTLKIQPAKLEDSAVYLCASRPTGSFEKLFFGSGTQLSVL.

This clone has just one count. The chain employs TRBV6-6 and TRBJ1-2, with D possibly TRBD1 on 5 matching bases. The CDR3 consists of 15 residues. Germline CDR1 reads MNHNY; CDR2 reads SVGAGI (reference sequence). Trimming cost V 7 bases and J 4 bases, with 19 bases left between them. CDR3 sequence: CASKTQRSTGYGYTF. The CDR3 DNA reads TGTGCCAGCAAAACCCAACGATCTACAGGCTATGGCTACACCTTC.

The chain employs TRBV10-3 and TRBJ2-1; 7 bases map to TRBD2. CDR3 length equals 18 residues. Losses at the gene ends were 4 bases for V and 0 bases for J; bases not matched to a gene: 12. CDR1 is ENHRY and CDR2 is SYGVKD in the germline V gene. CDR3 amino acids: CAISGGGDFSSSYNEQFF. In DNA form, the CDR3 reads TGTGCCATCAGTGGCGGGGGAGATTTTTCGAGCTCCTACAATGAGCAGTTCTTC.

The chain carries TRBV28 and TRBJ1-1; TRBD1 agrees at 9 bases. The V gene end was trimmed by 4 bases and the J gene end by 1 base; junction bases not matched to a gene: 10. CDR1 and CDR2 (germline): MDHEN, SYDVKM. This CDR3 spans 17 amino acids. The CDR3 nucleotides read TGTGCCAGCAGTTCAATCCCGGGACAGGGTACGAACACTGAAGCTTTCTTT. This codes for CASSSIPGQGTNTEAFF.

The rearrangement joins TRBV29-1 to TRBJ2-1; 7 positions agree with TRBD1. The CDR3 consists of 14 residues. V trimming: 8 bases; J trimming: 1 base; junction bases outside the gene matches: 8. CDR1 is SQVTM and CDR2 is ANQGSEA in the germline V gene. CDR3 sequence: CSFGDRASYNEQFF. CDR3 nucleotide sequence: TGCAGCTTCGGAGACAGGGCTTCCTACAATGAGCAGTTCTTC.

J is TRBJ2-7 and V is TRBV19, with TRBD1 identical over 10 bases. Germline V gene sequence: CDR1 LNHDA, CDR2 SQIVND (reference sequence). The CDR3 sequence is 14 residues long. V trimming: 6 bases; J trimming: 3 bases; junction bases outside the gene matches: 5. This CDR3 is CASSPGTGDYEQYF. CDR3 sequence (DNA): TGTGCCAGTAGCCCCGGGACAGGGGACTACGAGCAGTACTTC.

This clone showed up just a few times. The chain joins TRBV18 to TRBJ1-6; D is uncertain. The V end was cut by 8 bases, the J end by 7 bases, with 12 bases between. Looked up from germline, CDR1 is KGHSH and CDR2 is LQKENI. The CDR3 sequence is 13 residues long. The CDR3 here is CASAGKRNSPLHF. DNA of the CDR3: TGTGCCAGCGCTGGTAAGAGAAATTCACCCCTCCACTTT.

The chain links TRBV5-4 to TRBJ2-1; tentative D call: TRBD2 (6 bases). CDR3 length: 16 amino acids. With 5 bases removed from V and 5 bases from J, the gap between germline ends came to 20 bases. Per germline, CDR1 SGHNT and CDR2 YYREEE (reference sequence). The CDR3 protein is CASRKSKEGGDNEQFF. The CDR3 DNA reads as TGTGCCAGCAGAAAAAGCAAGGAGGGAGGCGACAATGAGCAGTTCTTC.

The chain carries TRBV18 and TRBJ1-3; D call uncertain. Germline V gene lookup returns CDR1 KGHSH and CDR2 LQKENI. CDR3 length: 14 residues. The ends were cut back, 4 bases at V and 2 bases at J, with 9 bases in the middle. This CDR3 is CASSRVRTGNTIYF. The CDR3, as DNA: TGTGCCAGCTCACGGGTGAGGACTGGAAACACCATATATTTT.

The chain joins TRBV4-1 to TRBJ1-6, with 7 bases lining up with TRBD1. The length of the CDR3 is 17 residues. Losses at the gene ends were 4 bases for V and 0 bases for J; bases not matched to a gene: 6. CDR1 is MGHRA, CDR2 YSYEKL, per germline. CDR3 bases: TGCGCCAGCAGCCCCGACAGGGCGAGCTCCTATAATTCACCCCTCCACTTT. Translation: CASSPDRASSYNSPLHF.

This chain links TRBV11-2 with TRBJ2-7, with 7 bases fitting TRBD1. CDR1 is SGHAT, CDR2 FQNNGV, per germline. The CDR3 length is 15 residues. V was clipped by 5 bases and J by 2 bases; unmatched bases: 9. The DNA for the CDR3 is TGTGCCAGCAGCGAGAATTGGACAGGAACCTACGAGCAGTACTTC. This sequence encodes CASSENWTGTYEQYF.

The gene calls are TRBV6-1 and TRBJ1-3; D is unclear. The CDR3 loop spans 14 amino acids. CDR1 is MNHNS, CDR2 SASEGT, per germline. V lost 1 base and J lost 6, with 10 bases in between. DNA of the CDR3: TGTGCCAGCAGTGAAGTTCTAGAAACAAACACCATATATTTT. Protein product: CASSEVLETNTIYF.